This TCR beta chain came from a study of blood T cell repertoires in COVID-19. This table comes from immunoSEQ multiplex PCR, and its TCRdb copy is limited to in-frame clones, with some not included. The sample has about 110,000 clones; about four fifths are singletons. Per the germline V gene, CDR1 is SQVTM and CDR2 is ANQGSEA. Trimming took 5 bases from V and 6 from J; bases not matched to a gene: 3. This CDR3 comprises 11 residues. This clonotype originated in a woman in her seventies with acute or convalescent COVID-19. The specimen sequenced was peripheral blood. The genes are TRBV29-1 and TRBJ1-2; 7 positions match TRBD1. CDR3 in amino acids: CSVRDRDGYTF. CDR3 nucleotides: TGCAGCGTTCGGGACAGAGATGGCTACACCTTC.